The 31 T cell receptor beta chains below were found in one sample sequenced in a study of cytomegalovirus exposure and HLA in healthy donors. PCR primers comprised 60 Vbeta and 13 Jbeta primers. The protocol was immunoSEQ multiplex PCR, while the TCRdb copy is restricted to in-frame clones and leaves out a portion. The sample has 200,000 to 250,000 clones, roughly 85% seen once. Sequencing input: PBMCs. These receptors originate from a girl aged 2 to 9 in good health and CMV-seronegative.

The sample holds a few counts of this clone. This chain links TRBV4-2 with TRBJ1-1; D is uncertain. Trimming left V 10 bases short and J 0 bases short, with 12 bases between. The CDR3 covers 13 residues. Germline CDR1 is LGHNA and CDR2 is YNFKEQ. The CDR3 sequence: CATSPLMNTEAFF. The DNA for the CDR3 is TGTGCCACCTCCCCTCTAATGAACACTGAAGCTTTCTTT.

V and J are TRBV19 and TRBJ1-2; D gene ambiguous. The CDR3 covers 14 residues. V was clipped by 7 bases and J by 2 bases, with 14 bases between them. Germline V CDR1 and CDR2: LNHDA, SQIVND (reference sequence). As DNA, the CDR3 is TGTGCCAGTAACGAACTTCGGGGAAACTATGGCTACACCTTC. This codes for CASNELRGNYGYTF. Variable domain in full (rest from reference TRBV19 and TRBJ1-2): DGGITQSPKYLFRKEGQNVTLSCEQNLNHDAMYWYRQDPGQGLRLIYYSQIVNDFQKGDIAEGYSVSREKKESFPLTVTSAQKNPTAFYLCASNELRGNYGYTFGSGTRLTVV.

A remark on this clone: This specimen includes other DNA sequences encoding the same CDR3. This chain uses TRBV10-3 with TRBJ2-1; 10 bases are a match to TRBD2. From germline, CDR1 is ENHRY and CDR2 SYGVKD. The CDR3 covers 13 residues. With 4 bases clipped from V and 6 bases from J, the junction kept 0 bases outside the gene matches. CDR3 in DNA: TGTGCCATCAGTGGGACTAGCGGCAATGAGCAGTTCTTC. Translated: CAISGTSGNEQFF.

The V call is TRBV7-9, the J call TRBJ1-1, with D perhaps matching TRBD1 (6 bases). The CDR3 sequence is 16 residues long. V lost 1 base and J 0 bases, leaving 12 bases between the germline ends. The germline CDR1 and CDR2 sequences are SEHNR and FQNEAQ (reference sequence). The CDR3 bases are TGTGCCAGCAGCTTAGAAAGAGGGGGTTTGAACACTGAAGCTTTCTTT. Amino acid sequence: CASSLERGGLNTEAFF.

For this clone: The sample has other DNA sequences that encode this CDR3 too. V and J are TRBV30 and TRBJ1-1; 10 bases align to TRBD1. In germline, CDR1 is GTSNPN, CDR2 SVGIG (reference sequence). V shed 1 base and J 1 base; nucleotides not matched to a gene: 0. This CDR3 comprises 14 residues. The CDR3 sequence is CAWSGQGANTEAFF. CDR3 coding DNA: TGTGCCTGGAGTGGACAGGGGGCGAACACTGAAGCTTTCTTT.

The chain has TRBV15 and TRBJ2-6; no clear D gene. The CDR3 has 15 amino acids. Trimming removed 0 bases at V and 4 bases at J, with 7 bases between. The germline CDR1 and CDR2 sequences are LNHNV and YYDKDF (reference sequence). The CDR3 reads CATSRDRAGANVLTF. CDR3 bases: TGTGCCACCAGCAGAGATCGCGCCGGGGCCAACGTCCTGACTTTC. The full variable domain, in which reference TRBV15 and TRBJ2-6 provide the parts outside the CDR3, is DAMVIQNPRYQVTQFGKPVTLSCSQTLNHNVMYWYQQKSSQAPKLLFHYYDKDFNNEADTPDNFQSRRPNTSFCFLDIRSPGLGDTAMYLCATSRDRAGANVLTFGAGSRLTVL.

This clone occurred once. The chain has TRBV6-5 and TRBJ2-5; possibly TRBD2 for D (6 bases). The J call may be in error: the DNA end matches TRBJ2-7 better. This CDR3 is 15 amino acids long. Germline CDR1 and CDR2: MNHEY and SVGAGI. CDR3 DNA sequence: TGTGCCAGCAGTTACTCGCTAGGGACTCATTCCGAGCAGTACTTC. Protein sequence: CASSYSLGTHSEQYF.

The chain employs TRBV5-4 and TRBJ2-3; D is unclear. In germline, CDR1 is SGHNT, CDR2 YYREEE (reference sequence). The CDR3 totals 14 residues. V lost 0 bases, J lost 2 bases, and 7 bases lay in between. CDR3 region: CASSLVAATDTQYF. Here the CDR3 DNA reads TGTGCCAGCAGCTTGGTGGCGGCCACAGATACGCAGTATTTT.

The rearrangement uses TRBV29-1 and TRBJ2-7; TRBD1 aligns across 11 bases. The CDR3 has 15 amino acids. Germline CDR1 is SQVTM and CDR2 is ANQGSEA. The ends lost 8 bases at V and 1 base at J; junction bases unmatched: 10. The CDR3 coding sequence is TGCAGCATCCGATCCCGGGACAGGGGGTCCTACGAGCAGTACTTC. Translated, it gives CSIRSRDRGSYEQYF.

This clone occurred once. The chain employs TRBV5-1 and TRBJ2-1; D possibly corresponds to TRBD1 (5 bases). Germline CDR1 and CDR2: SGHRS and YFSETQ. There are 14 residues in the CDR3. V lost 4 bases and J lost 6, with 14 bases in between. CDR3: CASSVDSPFNEQFF. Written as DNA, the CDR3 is TGCGCCAGCAGCGTAGACAGTCCCTTCAATGAGCAGTTCTTC. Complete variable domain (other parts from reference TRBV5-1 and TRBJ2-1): KAGVTQTPRYLIKTRGQQVTLSCSPISGHRSVSWYQQTPGQGLQFLFEYFSETQRNKGNFPGRFSGRQFSNSRSEMNVSTLELGDSALYLCASSVDSPFNEQFFGPGTRLTVL.

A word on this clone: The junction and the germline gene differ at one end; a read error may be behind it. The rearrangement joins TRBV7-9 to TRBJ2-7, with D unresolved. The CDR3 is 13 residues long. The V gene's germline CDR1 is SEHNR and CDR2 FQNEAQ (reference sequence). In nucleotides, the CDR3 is TGTTCCAGCAGCTTAGCATACTCCTACGAGCAGTACTTC. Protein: CSSSLAYSYEQYF. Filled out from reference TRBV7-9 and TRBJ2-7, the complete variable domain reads DTGVSQNPRHKITKRGQNVTFRCDPISEHNRLYWYRQTLGQGPEFLTYFQNEAQLEKSRLLSDRFSAERPKGSFSTLEIQRTEQGDSAMYLCSSSLAYSYEQYFGPGTRLTVT.

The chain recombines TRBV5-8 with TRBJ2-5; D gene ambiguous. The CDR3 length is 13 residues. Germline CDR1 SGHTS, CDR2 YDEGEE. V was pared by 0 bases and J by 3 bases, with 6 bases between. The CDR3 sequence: CASSLDIEETQYF. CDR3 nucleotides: TGTGCCAGCAGCTTGGACATTGAAGAGACCCAGTACTTC.

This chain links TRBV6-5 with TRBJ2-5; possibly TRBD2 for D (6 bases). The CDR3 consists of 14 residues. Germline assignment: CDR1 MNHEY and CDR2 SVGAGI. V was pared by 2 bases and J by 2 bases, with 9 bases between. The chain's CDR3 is CASSYVAAQETQYF. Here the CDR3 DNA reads TGTGCCAGCAGTTACGTAGCGGCTCAAGAGACCCAGTACTTC.

The CDR3 coding sequence is TGTGCCAGCAGCCTCCGGACAGGGCGCCCTGCGGAGCTGTTTTTT. Residues: CASSLRTGRPAELFF. The chain carries TRBV9 and TRBJ2-2, with 8 bases fitting TRBD1. The CDR3 is 15 residues long. Germline V gives CDR1 SGDLS, CDR2 YYNGEE. V shed 4 bases and J 10 bases; nucleotides not matched to a gene: 12.

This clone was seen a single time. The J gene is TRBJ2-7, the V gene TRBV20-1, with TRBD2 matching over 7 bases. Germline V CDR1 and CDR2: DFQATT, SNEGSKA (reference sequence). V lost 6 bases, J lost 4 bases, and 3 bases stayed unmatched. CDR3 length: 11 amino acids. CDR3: CSAAGRYEQYF. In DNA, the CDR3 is TGCAGTGCGGCCGGGAGGTACGAGCAGTACTTC.

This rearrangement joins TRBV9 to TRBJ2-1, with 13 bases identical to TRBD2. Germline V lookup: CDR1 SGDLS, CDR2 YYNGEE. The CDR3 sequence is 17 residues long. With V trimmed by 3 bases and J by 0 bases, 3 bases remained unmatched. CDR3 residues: CASSGGTSGVSYNEQFF. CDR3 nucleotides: TGTGCCAGCAGCGGAGGGACTAGCGGGGTCTCCTACAATGAGCAGTTCTTC.

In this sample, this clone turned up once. CDR3 protein: CASSSRQGGSYNEQFF. The CDR3 region has the DNA TGTGCCAGCAGCTCCCGACAGGGGGGCTCCTACAATGAGCAGTTCTTC. The chain joins TRBV5-4 to TRBJ2-1; 9 bases fit TRBD1. This CDR3 is built from 16 residues. V trimming: 3 bases; J trimming: 0 bases; junction bases outside the gene matches: 4. CDR1 SGHNT and CDR2 YYREEE come from the germline V gene (reference sequence).

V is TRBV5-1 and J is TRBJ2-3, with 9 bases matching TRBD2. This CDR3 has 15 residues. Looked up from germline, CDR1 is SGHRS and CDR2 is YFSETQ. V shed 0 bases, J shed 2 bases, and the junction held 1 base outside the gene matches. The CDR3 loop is CASSLASGVTDTQYF. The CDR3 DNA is TGCGCCAGCAGCTTGGCTAGCGGGGTCACAGATACGCAGTATTTT.

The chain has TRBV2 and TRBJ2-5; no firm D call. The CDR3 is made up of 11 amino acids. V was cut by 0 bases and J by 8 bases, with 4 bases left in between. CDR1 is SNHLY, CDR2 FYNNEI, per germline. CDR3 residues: CASSEALTQYF. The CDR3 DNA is TGTGCCAGCAGTGAAGCCCTAACCCAGTACTTC.

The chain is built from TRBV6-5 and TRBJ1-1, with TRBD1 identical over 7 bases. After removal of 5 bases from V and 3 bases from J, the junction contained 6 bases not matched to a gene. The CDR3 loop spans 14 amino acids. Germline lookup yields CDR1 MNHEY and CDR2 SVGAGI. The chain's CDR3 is CASSQHGTDTEAFF. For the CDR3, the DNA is TGTGCCAGCAGTCAACACGGGACAGACACTGAAGCTTTCTTT.

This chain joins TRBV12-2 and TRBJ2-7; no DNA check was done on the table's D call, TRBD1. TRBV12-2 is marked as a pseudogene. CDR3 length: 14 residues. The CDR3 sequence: CASRTRQGTYEQYF. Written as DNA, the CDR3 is TGTGCAAGTCGCACCAGACAGGGCACCTACGAGCAGTACTTC.

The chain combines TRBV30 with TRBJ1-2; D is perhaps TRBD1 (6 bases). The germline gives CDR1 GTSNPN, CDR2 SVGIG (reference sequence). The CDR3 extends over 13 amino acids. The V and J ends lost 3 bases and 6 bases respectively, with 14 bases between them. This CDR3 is CAWRRQGIHGYTF. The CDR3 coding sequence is TGTGCCTGGAGGCGCCAGGGGATTCATGGCTACACCTTC.

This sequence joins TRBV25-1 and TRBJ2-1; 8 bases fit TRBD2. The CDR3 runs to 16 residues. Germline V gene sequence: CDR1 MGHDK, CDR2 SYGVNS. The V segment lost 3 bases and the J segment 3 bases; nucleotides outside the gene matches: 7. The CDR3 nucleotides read TGTGCCAGCAGTGATCCCAGCGGGAGTATCTACAATGAGCAGTTCTTC. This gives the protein CASSDPSGSIYNEQFF.

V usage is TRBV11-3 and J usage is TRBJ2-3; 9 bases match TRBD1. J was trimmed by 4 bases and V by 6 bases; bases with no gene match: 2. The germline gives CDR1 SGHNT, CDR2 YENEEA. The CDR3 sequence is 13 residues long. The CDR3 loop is CASRRQGADTQYF. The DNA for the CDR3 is TGTGCCAGCAGGAGACAGGGGGCAGATACGCAGTATTTT. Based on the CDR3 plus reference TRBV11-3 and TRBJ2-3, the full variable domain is EAGVVQSPRYKIIEKKQPVAFWCNPISGHNTLYWYLQNLGQGPELLIRYENEEAVDDSQLPKDRFSAERLKGVDSTLKIQPAELGDSAVYLCASRRQGADTQYFGPGTRLTVL.

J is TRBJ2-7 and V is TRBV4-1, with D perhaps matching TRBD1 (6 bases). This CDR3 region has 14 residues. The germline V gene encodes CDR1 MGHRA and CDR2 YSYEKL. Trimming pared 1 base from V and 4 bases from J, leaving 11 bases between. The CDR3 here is CASSQVQGWYEQYF. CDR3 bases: TGCGCCAGCAGCCAAGTCCAGGGGTGGTACGAGCAGTACTTC.

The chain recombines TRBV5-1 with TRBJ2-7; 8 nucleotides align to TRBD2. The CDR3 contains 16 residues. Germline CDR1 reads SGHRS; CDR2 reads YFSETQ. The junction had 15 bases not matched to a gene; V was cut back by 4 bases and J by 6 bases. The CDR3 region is CASSRLGQTSVAEQYF. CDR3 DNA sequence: TGCGCCAGCAGCAGGCTGGGTCAGACTAGCGTGGCCGAGCAGTACTTC. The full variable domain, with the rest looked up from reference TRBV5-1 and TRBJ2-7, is KAGVTQTPRYLIKTRGQQVTLSCSPISGHRSVSWYQQTPGQGLQFLFEYFSETQRNKGNFPGRFSGRQFSNSRSEMNVSTLELGDSALYLCASSRLGQTSVAEQYFGPGTRLTVT.

CDR3 coding DNA: TGTGCCAGCAGTGAACTGTCAGGGGGCGACTATGGCTACACCTTC. Translated, it gives CASSELSGGDYGYTF. The rearrangement joins TRBV6-1 to TRBJ1-2; TRBD1 aligns across 8 bases. The ends lost 2 bases at V and 3 bases at J; junction bases unmatched: 5. The CDR3 length is 15 residues. CDR1 MNHNS and CDR2 SASEGT come from the germline V gene.

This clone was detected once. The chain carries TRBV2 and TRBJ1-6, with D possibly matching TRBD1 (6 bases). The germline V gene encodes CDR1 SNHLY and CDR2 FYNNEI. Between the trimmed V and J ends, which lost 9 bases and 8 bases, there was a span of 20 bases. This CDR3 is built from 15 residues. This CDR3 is CARRPQGRWDSPLHF. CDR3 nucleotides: TGTGCCAGGAGACCACAGGGCCGATGGGATTCACCCCTCCACTTT.

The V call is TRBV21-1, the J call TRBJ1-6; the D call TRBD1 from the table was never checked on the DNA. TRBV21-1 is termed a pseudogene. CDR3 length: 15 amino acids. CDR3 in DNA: TGTGCCAGCAGCAGGACAGGCTCCTATAATTCACCCCTCCACTTT. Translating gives CASSRTGSYNSPLHF.

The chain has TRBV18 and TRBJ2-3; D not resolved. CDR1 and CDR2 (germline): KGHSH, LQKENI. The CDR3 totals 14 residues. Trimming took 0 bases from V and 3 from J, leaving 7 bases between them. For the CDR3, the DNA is TGTGCCAGCTCACCACCTGTCAGAACAGATACGCAGTATTTT. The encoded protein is CASSPPVRTDTQYF.

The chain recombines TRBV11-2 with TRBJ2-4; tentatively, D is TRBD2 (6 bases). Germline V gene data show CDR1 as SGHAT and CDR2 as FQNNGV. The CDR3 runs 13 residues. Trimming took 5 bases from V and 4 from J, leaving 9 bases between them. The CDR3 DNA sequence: TGTGCCAGCAGCAGGAGGGAGAAAAACATTCAGTACTTC. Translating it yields CASSRREKNIQYF.